One and the same sample provided the 18 T cell receptor beta chains below, sequenced in a study of blood T cells in healthy people across ages. It was with a sample-barcoded 5' primer and a J-beta primer mix that a second PCR of roughly 6 to 11 cycles was run. TCRdb re-analysed the 5' RACE reads in MiXCR, keeping a single row per CDR3 protein. The sample contains about 1.8 million distinct CDR3 sequences, 40% to 55% of which appear only once. Material for sequencing was blood. These receptors were collected from a woman between 35 and 50 years old in good health.

This clonotype occurred a few times. The chain carries TRBV7-2 and TRBJ1-2; tentative D call: TRBD1 (6 bases). CDR1 and CDR2 (germline): SGHTA, FQGNSA. V shed 5 bases and J shed 2 bases, with 15 bases lying between them. The CDR3 covers 15 residues. The CDR3 reads CASSPPGGSNYGYTF. The CDR3 bases are TGTGCCAGCAGCCCCCCCGGGGGCTCGAACTATGGCTACACCTTC. Based on the CDR3 plus reference TRBV7-2 and TRBJ1-2, the full variable domain is GAGVSQSPSNKVTEKGKDVELRCDPISGHTALYWYRQSLGQGLEFLIYFQGNSAPDKSGLPSDRFSAERTGGSVSTLTIQRTQQEDSAVYLCASSPPGGSNYGYTFGSGTRLTVV.

This chain uses TRBV9 with TRBJ2-7; unclear D gene. The last part of the DNA fits TRBJ2-5 better; the J call may be wrong. Germline CDR1 is SGDLS and CDR2 is YYNGEE. This CDR3 has 13 amino acids. The CDR3 loop is CASSVGAIGTQYF. CDR3 bases: TGTGCCAGCAGCGTAGGGGCCATAGGGACCCAGTACTTC.

This clonotype was seen a handful of times. This chain links TRBV10-3 with TRBJ1-6, with 9 bases matching TRBD1. The CDR3 loop spans 13 amino acids. V shed 11 bases, J shed 5 bases, and the junction held 4 bases outside the gene matches. Germline CDR1 is ENHRY and CDR2 is SYGVKD. CDR3 loop: CAVRTGDNSPLHF. The DNA for the CDR3 is TGTGCCGTACGGACAGGGGATAATTCACCCCTCCACTTT.

The rearrangement uses TRBV12-3 or TRBV12-4 and TRBJ1-6; 7 positions agree with TRBD1. With V trimmed by 6 bases and J by 10 bases, 9 bases remained unmatched. This CDR3 comprises 14 residues. The CDR3 loop reads CASSLTGPRSPLHF. CDR3 nucleotide sequence: TGTGCCAGCAGCCTGACAGGGCCAAGATCACCCCTCCACTTT.

This clonotype was recorded at least ten times. The V and J genes are TRBV15 and TRBJ2-5; maybe TRBD2 (5 bases). In germline, CDR1 is LNHNV, CDR2 YYDKDF (reference sequence). Trimming removed 5 bases from V and 1 base from J, with 14 bases in between. CDR3 length equals 15 residues. This CDR3 is CATSLAGEIQETQYF. CDR3 nucleotide sequence: TGTGCCACCAGCCTAGCAGGCGAAATCCAAGAGACCCAGTACTTC.

The CDR3 loop reads CASSLGGGQGGNIQYF. The DNA of the CDR3 is TGTGCCAGCAGCTTAGGAGGAGGACAGGGCGGAAACATTCAGTACTTC. The rearrangement links TRBV7-2 to TRBJ2-4, with 8 bases aligning to TRBD1. The CDR3 covers 16 residues. Germline CDR1 reads SGHTA; CDR2 reads FQGNSA. J lost 6 bases, V lost 1 base, and 8 bases had no gene match.

This chain joins TRBV5-6 and TRBJ2-1; D remains ambiguous. Trimming removed 0 bases at V and 7 bases at J, with 14 bases between. The CDR3 has 15 amino acids. Per the germline V gene, CDR1 is SGHDT and CDR2 is YYEEEE. CDR3 protein: CASSLVIALENEQFF. The CDR3 bases are TGTGCCAGCAGCTTGGTTATAGCCCTCGAGAATGAGCAGTTCTTC. The whole variable domain, remainder taken from reference TRBV5-6 and TRBJ2-1, is DAGVTQSPTHLIKTRGQQVTLRCSPKSGHDTVSWYQQALGQGPQFIFQYYEEEERQRGNFPDRFSGHQFPNYSSELNVNALLLGDSALYLCASSLVIALENEQFFGPGTRLTVL.

The CDR3 sequence is CAISPGLAGDSSYNEQFF. DNA of the CDR3: TGTGCCATCAGTCCGGGACTAGCGGGGGATAGCTCCTACAATGAGCAGTTCTTC. This sequence joins TRBV10-3 and TRBJ2-1; TRBD2 matches at 14 bases. Germline lookup yields CDR1 ENHRY and CDR2 SYGVKD. V gave up 5 bases and J gave up 0 bases; unmatched junction bases: 6. This CDR3 is 18 amino acids long.

The chain uses TRBV6-2 or TRBV6-3 and TRBJ2-7; D gene uncertain. In germline, CDR1 is MNHEY, CDR2 SVGEGT. V lost 6 bases and J lost 2, with 11 bases in between. CDR3 length: 13 residues. The CDR3 protein is CASSPTVPYEQYF. CDR3 in DNA: TGTGCCAGCAGCCCAACAGTCCCCTACGAGCAGTACTTC.

The rearrangement uses TRBV14 and TRBJ1-2, with D possibly being TRBD1 (6 bases). Germline V gene sequence: CDR1 SGHDN, CDR2 FVKESK. The CDR3 has 15 amino acids. V dropped 4 bases and J dropped 4 bases, with 16 bases sitting between them. CDR3 coding DNA: TGTGCCAGCAGCCTGACAGGCGAACCTGCCTATGGCTACACCTTC. This encodes CASSLTGEPAYGYTF. The full variable domain, with the rest looked up from reference TRBV14 and TRBJ1-2, is EAGVTQFPSHSVIEKGQTVTLRCDPISGHDNLYWYRRVMGKEIKFLLHFVKESKQDESGMPNNRFLAERTGGTYSTLKVQPAELEDSGVYFCASSLTGEPAYGYTFGSGTRLTVV.

This sequence joins TRBV20-1 and TRBJ2-5; possibly TRBD2 for D (5 bases). The germline CDR1 and CDR2 sequences are DFQATT and SNEGSKA (reference sequence). The CDR3 has 13 amino acids. V dropped 1 base and J dropped 11 bases, with 17 bases sitting between them. In nucleotides, the CDR3 is TGCAGTGCTAGAGGGGGTCTGCCCGGGGAGCAGTACTTC. Its translation is CSARGGLPGEQYF.

This sequence joins TRBV20-1 and TRBJ1-5; D perhaps matches TRBD1 (5 bases). CDR1 is DFQATT and CDR2 is SNEGSKA in the germline V gene (reference sequence). Trimming stripped 2 bases from V and 6 bases from J, with 14 bases between. The CDR3 is made up of 14 amino acids. The CDR3 DNA sequence: TGCAGTGCTAGACGGCAGGGAGGCGGTCAGCCCCAGCATTTT. It codes for CSARRQGGGQPQHF.

The chain couples TRBV11-3 to TRBJ2-7; D remains ambiguous. V shed 4 bases and J shed 3 bases, with 10 bases lying between them. Germline CDR1 SGHNT, CDR2 YENEEA. The CDR3 is 13 residues long. The CDR3 nucleotides read TGTGCCAGCAGCTGGGGATCTCACTACGAGCAGTACTTC. This sequence encodes CASSWGSHYEQYF.

The V call is TRBV7-8, the J call TRBJ2-5; 11 bases line up with TRBD2. Germline CDR1 is SGHVS and CDR2 is FQNEAQ. Trimming removed 4 bases from V and 7 bases from J; junction bases left unmatched: 8. The CDR3 has 15 amino acids. CDR3 protein: CASSYSGGEARTQYF. CDR3 DNA: TGTGCCAGCAGCTATAGCGGGGGGGAAGCTAGGACCCAGTACTTC.

With regard to this clonotype: Possible read error: a much larger clone is one base away. The chain combines TRBV11-2 with TRBJ2-3; D not resolved. This CDR3 is built from 12 residues. With 4 bases removed from V and 6 bases from J, the gap between germline ends came to 8 bases. CDR1 and CDR2 from the germline V gene are SGHAT and FQNNGV. In nucleotides, the CDR3 is TGTGCCAGCAGCTCCGACGCGGATACGCAGTATTTT. This gives the protein CASSSDADTQYF.

This clonotype was detected only a few times. This sequence joins TRBV20-1 and TRBJ2-4; no firm D call. The CDR3 is 14 amino acids. Germline CDR1 DFQATT, CDR2 SNEGSKA (reference sequence). The V end was cut by 0 bases, the J end by 0 bases, with 6 bases between. The CDR3 bases are TGCAGTGCTAGAGATATACTAGCCAAAAACATTCAGTACTTC. It is translated as CSARDILAKNIQYF.

V is TRBV10-2 and J is TRBJ2-6; D is unclear. The CDR3 consists of 15 residues. The V gene lost 2 bases and the J gene lost 5 bases, with 10 bases spanning the gap. Germline V gene sequence: CDR1 WSHSY, CDR2 SAAADI. The CDR3 nucleotides are TGCGCCAGCAGTGAGCGGCAGGTTCGGGCCAACGTCCTGACTTTC. This sequence encodes CASSERQVRANVLTF.

V usage is TRBV20-1 and J usage is TRBJ1-2; weak D call: TRBD1 (5 bases). V shed 0 bases and J shed 4 bases, with 18 bases lying between them. CDR1 and CDR2 from the germline V gene are DFQATT and SNEGSKA (reference sequence). The CDR3 has 16 residues. CDR3 in amino acids: CSARDLWGREGYGYTF. Here the CDR3 DNA reads TGCAGTGCTAGAGATCTATGGGGCAGGGAGGGCTATGGCTACACCTTC.